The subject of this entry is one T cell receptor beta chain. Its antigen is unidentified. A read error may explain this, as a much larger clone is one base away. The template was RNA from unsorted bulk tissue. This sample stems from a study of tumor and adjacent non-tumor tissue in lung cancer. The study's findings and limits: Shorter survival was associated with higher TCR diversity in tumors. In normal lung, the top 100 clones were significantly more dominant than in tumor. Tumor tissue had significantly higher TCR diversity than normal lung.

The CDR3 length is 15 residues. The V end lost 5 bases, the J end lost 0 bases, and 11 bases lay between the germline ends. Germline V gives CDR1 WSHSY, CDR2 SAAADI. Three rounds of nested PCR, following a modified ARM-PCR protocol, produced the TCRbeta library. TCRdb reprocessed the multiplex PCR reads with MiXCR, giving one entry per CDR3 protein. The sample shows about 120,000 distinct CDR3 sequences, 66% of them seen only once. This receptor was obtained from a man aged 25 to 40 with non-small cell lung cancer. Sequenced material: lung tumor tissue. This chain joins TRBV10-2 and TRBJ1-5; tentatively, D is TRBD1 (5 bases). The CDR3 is CASSLIGDSNQPQHF. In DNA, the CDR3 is TGCGCCAGCAGTCTGATAGGGGATAGCAATCAGCCCCAGCATTTT.